These 30 T cell receptor beta chains came from one sample sequenced in a study of memory CD4+ T cells and cytomegalovirus serostatus. Sequencing was performed with immunoSEQ multiplex PCR; in TCRdb, only in-frame clones are kept and a portion is missing. The sample holds 25,000 to 30,000 clones, around 80% seen once. Single viable CD3+CD4+CD8-CD45RO+ cells were sorted as the memory CD4+ T cells. Sequenced input: memory CD4+ T cells from blood. Receptors originate from an adult in good health and CMV-seronegative.

This CDR3 is CASSLGQGMGSPLHF. The CDR3 region has the DNA TGCGCCAGCAGCTTGGGTCAGGGGATGGGTTCACCCCTCCACTTT. This chain links TRBV5-1 with TRBJ1-6, with D possibly matching TRBD1 (6 bases). Germline lookup yields CDR1 SGHRS and CDR2 YFSETQ. V was trimmed by 0 bases and J by 9 bases, leaving 13 bases between them. The CDR3 extends over 15 amino acids.

The table lists this clone with a count of one. V and J are TRBV6-1 and TRBJ1-1; D call uncertain. CDR3 length equals 11 residues. V was cut by 6 bases and J by 6 bases, with 8 bases left in between. Germline values: CDR1 MNHNS, CDR2 SASEGT. CDR3 loop: CASRGVAEAFF. The CDR3 DNA is TGTGCCAGCAGAGGTGTGGCTGAAGCTTTCTTT.

This rearrangement joins TRBV7-3 to TRBJ1-2; 10 bases agree with TRBD1. V lost 4 bases to trimming and J lost 7 bases; unmatched junction nucleotides: 9. The germline gives CDR1 SGHTA, CDR2 FQGTGA. The CDR3 loop spans 15 amino acids. The CDR3 here is CASSYGTGDWRGYTF. DNA for the CDR3: TGTGCCAGCAGCTACGGGACAGGGGATTGGCGTGGCTACACCTTC.

The chain links TRBV15 to TRBJ2-5; weak D call: TRBD1 (6 bases). The CDR3 runs to 17 residues. Germline V lookup: CDR1 LNHNV, CDR2 YYDKDF (reference sequence). Trimming pared 0 bases from V and 1 base from J, leaving 15 bases between. The CDR3 is CATSRDGRTESQETQYF. CDR3 nucleotides: TGTGCCACCAGCAGAGATGGAAGGACAGAATCCCAAGAGACCCAGTACTTC.

The genes are TRBV9 and TRBJ2-7; tentative D call: TRBD1 (6 bases). Per the germline V gene, CDR1 is SGDLS and CDR2 is YYNGEE. V shed 4 bases and J shed 2 bases, with 13 bases lying between them. CDR3 length: 14 amino acids. The CDR3, as DNA: TGTGCCAGCAGCAGAGGTAGGGGGACCTACGAGCAGTACTTC. Protein sequence: CASSRGRGTYEQYF.

V is TRBV5-6 and J is TRBJ2-3; D may correspond to TRBD1 or TRBD2 (5 bases each). The germline V and J ends were trimmed by 4 bases and 0 bases, with 15 bases remaining between them. Per the germline V gene, CDR1 is SGHDT and CDR2 is YYEEEE. The CDR3 loop spans 16 amino acids. CDR3 protein: CASSGDVGGSTDTQYF. DNA of the CDR3: TGTGCCAGCAGCGGGGATGTTGGGGGTAGCACAGATACGCAGTATTTT.

This clone has a single count. The CDR3 is CASSRGESSGANVLTF. CDR3 nucleotide sequence: TGTGCCAGCTCACGCGGTGAAAGCTCTGGGGCCAACGTCCTGACTTTC. The chain employs TRBV18 and TRBJ2-6; D is uncertain. Germline V gene sequence: CDR1 KGHSH, CDR2 LQKENI. The CDR3 loop spans 16 amino acids. V shed 4 bases and J shed 0 bases, with 10 bases lying between them. Full variable domain (missing parts from reference TRBV18 and TRBJ2-6): NAGVMQNPRHLVRRRGQEARLRCSPMKGHSHVYWYRQLPEEGLKFMVYLQKENIIDESGMPKERFSAEFPKEGPSILRIQQVVRGDSAAYFCASSRGESSGANVLTFGAGSRLTVL.

This sequence joins TRBV5-1 and TRBJ1-3; no reliable D call. Per germline, CDR1 SGHRS and CDR2 YFSETQ. The ends were cut back, 1 base at V and 3 bases at J, with 5 bases in the middle. The CDR3 extends over 13 amino acids. CDR3 in amino acids: CASSLWVGNTIYF. CDR3 DNA sequence: TGCGCCAGCAGCTTGTGGGTTGGAAACACCATATATTTT.

This chain connects TRBV7-2 to TRBJ2-3, with D perhaps matching TRBD2 (6 bases). CDR1 and CDR2 from the germline V gene are SGHTA and FQGNSA. There are 15 residues in the CDR3. Trimming took 0 bases from V and 0 from J, leaving 7 bases between them. CDR3 nucleotide sequence: TGTGCCAGCAGCTTAGCGGCGGGGAGCACAGATACGCAGTATTTT. This codes for CASSLAAGSTDTQYF.

This chain links TRBV19 with TRBJ1-4; 7 nucleotides agree with TRBD1. Trimming cost V 5 bases and J 8 bases; bases outside gene matches: 5. In germline, CDR1 is LNHDA, CDR2 SQIVND (reference sequence). CDR3 length equals 13 residues. The CDR3 DNA reads as TGTGCCAGTAGTGGGACAGAGAGGGAAAAACTGTTTTTT. This gives the protein CASSGTEREKLFF.

This clone was seen once. The chain links TRBV23-1 to TRBJ2-7; 8 nucleotides match TRBD1. TRBV23-1 is an ORF; its function is uncertain. The CDR3 contains 15 residues. V shed 7 bases and J 4 bases; nucleotides not matched to a gene: 12. CDR3 DNA: TGCGCCAGCAAGTCAGGCTACAGGGGGGTGTACGAGCAGTACTTC. Protein: CASKSGYRGVYEQYF.

The J gene is TRBJ2-2, the V gene TRBV28; tentatively, D is TRBD1 (6 bases). The V gene's germline CDR1 is MDHEN and CDR2 SYDVKM. CDR3 length: 15 residues. Trimming took 5 bases from V and 6 from J, leaving 16 bases between them. The CDR3 is CASSTGKGRAGELFF. For the CDR3, the DNA is TGTGCCAGCAGTACAGGGAAGGGTAGGGCCGGGGAGCTGTTTTTT.

CDR3 in amino acids: CASRLTGTRANTEAFF. CDR3 nucleotides: TGTGCCAGCAGACTGACCGGGACAAGGGCGAACACTGAAGCTTTCTTT. V is TRBV27 and J is TRBJ1-1, with D perhaps TRBD1 (6 bases). CDR3 length: 16 amino acids. Looked up from germline, CDR1 is MNHEY and CDR2 is SMNVEV (reference sequence). The V end lost 6 bases, the J end lost 1 base, and 18 bases lay between the germline ends.

This clone was seen a handful of times. V is TRBV6-6 and J is TRBJ1-1; D uncertain. Germline values: CDR1 MNHNY, CDR2 SVGAGI (reference sequence). The CDR3 loop spans 13 amino acids. The V end lost 8 bases, the J end lost 4 bases, and 14 bases lay between the germline ends. As DNA, the CDR3 is TGTGCCAGCCTCGAAAGGTACGGCACTGAAGCTTTCTTT. Translation: CASLERYGTEAFF.

This chain joins TRBV2 and TRBJ2-1, with D perhaps TRBD2 (6 bases). V dropped 7 bases and J dropped 4 bases, with 11 bases sitting between them. Per germline, CDR1 SNHLY and CDR2 FYNNEI. The CDR3 is made up of 13 amino acids. CDR3 in DNA: TGTGCCAGCATGCGGGACCAATACAATGAGCAGTTCTTC. Translating it yields CASMRDQYNEQFF.

The chain has TRBV2 and TRBJ2-1; 8 nucleotides agree with TRBD2. V lost 6 bases and J lost 7; bases outside the gene matches: 11. Germline V CDR1 and CDR2: SNHLY, FYNNEI. The CDR3 covers 15 residues. CDR3 loop: CASRGSGGPGNEQFF. The CDR3 DNA reads as TGTGCCAGCAGAGGCTCGGGGGGGCCGGGGAATGAGCAGTTCTTC.

The chain employs TRBV6-1 and TRBJ2-6; perhaps TRBD1 as D (6 bases). The CDR3 is 17 residues long. Germline lookup yields CDR1 MNHNS and CDR2 SASEGT. The V and J ends lost 2 bases and 1 base respectively, with 12 bases between them. DNA for the CDR3: TGTGCCAGCAGTGAAAGGGGGACGTGGTCTGGGGCCAACGTCCTGACTTTC. Protein sequence: CASSERGTWSGANVLTF.

The chain recombines TRBV27 with TRBJ1-2, with TRBD1 matching 7 bases. CDR3 size: 13 residues. With 6 bases clipped from V and 5 bases from J, the junction kept 6 bases outside the gene matches. Germline CDR1 is MNHEY and CDR2 is SMNVEV (reference sequence). Written as DNA, the CDR3 is TGTGCCAGCAGGCCACAGGGGCCGTATGGCTACACCTTC. It yields the protein CASRPQGPYGYTF.

The sample holds one count of this clone. V gene TRBV14 combines with J gene TRBJ1-4; no clear D. V was trimmed by 4 bases and J by 0 bases, leaving 12 bases between them. The CDR3 sequence is 16 residues long. Germline V CDR1 and CDR2: SGHDN, FVKESK. The CDR3 reads CASSPLGSATNEKLFF. CDR3 nucleotide sequence: TGTGCCAGCAGCCCCTTAGGTAGCGCAACTAATGAAAAACTGTTTTTT.

This chain connects TRBV27 to TRBJ2-7, with 9 bases lining up with TRBD1. The CDR3 extends over 16 amino acids. Looked up from germline, CDR1 is MNHEY and CDR2 is SMNVEV (reference sequence). Trimming removed 4 bases from V and 4 bases from J; junction bases left unmatched: 11. CDR3 loop: CASSSPSRDRVYEQYF. In nucleotides, the CDR3 is TGTGCCAGCAGTTCCCCCTCCCGGGACAGGGTGTACGAGCAGTACTTC.

This clone was seen more than once but under ten times. The chain is built from TRBV19 and TRBJ1-1; the D gene is possibly TRBD1 (5 bases). The CDR3 is 14 residues long. The germline V gene encodes CDR1 LNHDA and CDR2 SQIVND (reference sequence). V lost 4 bases, J lost 6 bases, and 15 bases lay in between. The CDR3 coding sequence is TGTGCCAGTAGTACCCCAGGGCTAGCCCCTGAAGCTTTCTTT. Amino acid sequence: CASSTPGLAPEAFF.

The V gene is TRBV19, the J gene TRBJ1-1, with D possibly being TRBD1 (5 bases). This CDR3 is 15 amino acids long. The germline CDR1 and CDR2 sequences are LNHDA and SQIVND (reference sequence). The germline V and J ends were trimmed by 4 bases and 0 bases, with 12 bases remaining between them. CDR3 coding DNA: TGTGCCAGTAGTAAGGGGCAGGGAGTGAACACTGAAGCTTTCTTT. This sequence encodes CASSKGQGVNTEAFF.

J is TRBJ1-1 and V is TRBV19; D ambiguous. With 5 bases removed from V and 0 bases from J, the gap between germline ends came to 10 bases. Per the germline V gene, CDR1 is LNHDA and CDR2 is SQIVND (reference sequence). The length of the CDR3 is 14 residues. Written as DNA, the CDR3 is TGTGCCAGTAGTTCCCCGGGCATGAACACTGAAGCTTTCTTT. This codes for CASSSPGMNTEAFF.

This clone was picked up one time. The CDR3 is CASSRQGAPYGYTF. Here the CDR3 DNA reads TGTGCCAGCTCTCGACAGGGGGCTCCCTATGGCTACACCTTC. The rearrangement joins TRBV19 to TRBJ1-2; 10 bases match TRBD1. V lost 9 bases and J lost 4; bases outside the gene matches: 8. The CDR3 loop spans 14 amino acids. Germline V CDR1 and CDR2: LNHDA, SQIVND (reference sequence).

The rearrangement joins TRBV5-1 to TRBJ2-2, with 10 bases that match TRBD1. The J segment lost 3 bases and the V segment lost 4 bases, leaving 6 bases of the junction unmatched. Looked up from germline, CDR1 is SGHRS and CDR2 is YFSETQ. This CDR3 is 16 amino acids long. CDR3 in amino acids: CASSVEGTGDTGELFF. Here the CDR3 DNA reads TGCGCCAGCAGCGTCGAGGGGACAGGGGACACCGGGGAGCTGTTTTTT.

The J gene is TRBJ2-3, the V gene TRBV5-4, with TRBD2 matching over 12 bases. This CDR3 is 15 amino acids long. Germline CDR1 and CDR2: SGHNT and YYREEE (reference sequence). Losses at the gene ends were 4 bases for V and 5 bases for J; bases not matched to a gene: 5. CDR3 in amino acids: CASSAWTSGEDTQYF. CDR3 sequence (DNA): TGTGCCAGCAGCGCTTGGACTAGCGGGGAAGATACGCAGTATTTT.

This clone came up once. The chain joins TRBV4-1 to TRBJ1-6, with no clear D. CDR3 length equals 15 residues. The V and J ends lost 0 bases and 10 bases respectively, with 13 bases between them. Germline V lookup: CDR1 MGHRA, CDR2 YSYEKL. CDR3 amino acids: CASSQDGQEGSPLHF. CDR3 nucleotide sequence: TGCGCCAGCAGCCAAGATGGGCAAGAAGGGTCACCCCTCCACTTT.

The CDR3 reads CASSTYPSSYEQYF. The CDR3 DNA sequence: TGTGCCAGCAGCACTTACCCAAGCTCCTACGAGCAGTACTTC. J is TRBJ2-7 and V is TRBV9; D is undetermined. Trimming removed 4 bases from V and 0 bases from J, with 11 bases in between. The CDR3 loop spans 14 amino acids. Germline CDR1 SGDLS, CDR2 YYNGEE.

This clone was observed once. The chain employs TRBV7-3 and TRBJ2-7; D possibly corresponds to TRBD1 (6 bases). Per the germline V gene, CDR1 is SGHTA and CDR2 is FQGTGA. Deletions cut 7 bases from V and 3 bases from J, with 16 bases between. The CDR3 contains 14 residues. CDR3 sequence reads: CASIRDTPVYEQYF. The CDR3 DNA is TGTGCCAGCATTAGGGACACCCCCGTCTACGAGCAGTACTTC.

In the case of this clone: Other DNA sequences in this specimen translate into the identical CDR3. The rearrangement uses TRBV30 and TRBJ1-5; D is undetermined. The germline gives CDR1 GTSNPN, CDR2 SVGIG (reference sequence). The CDR3 is made up of 13 amino acids. With 5 bases removed from V and 0 bases from J, the gap between germline ends came to 8 bases. The DNA of the CDR3 is TGTGCCTGGTCGCCGGATAGCAATCAGCCCCAGCATTTT. Protein product: CAWSPDSNQPQHF.